One TCR beta chain is described in this entry. The record originates from a study of blood T cells in healthy people across ages. For the second PCR, which ran for about 6 to 11 cycles, a sample-barcoded 5' primer and a J-beta primer mix were used. TCRdb analysed the 5' RACE reads with MiXCR anew, one entry per CDR3 protein. The table has around 900,000 distinct CDR3 sequences, more than 25% seen once. Germline-derived CDR1 and CDR2 are SGHRS and YFSETQ. There are 18 residues in the CDR3. The sequenced material came from blood. The TCR originated in an elderly woman in good health. The V call is TRBV5-1, the J call TRBJ2-4; TRBD1 matches 10 bases. The DNA end is more similar to TRBJ2-7, so the J call may be wrong. Written as DNA, the CDR3 is TGCGCCAGCAGCTTGGCCCTAGGCTTCCGGACAGGGGGGTACGAGCAGTACTTC. Translating gives CASSLALGFRTGGYEQYF.